This paragraph reports one T cell receptor beta chain. This clonotype turned up a few times. Its antigen remains undetermined. No clone much larger than this one lies a single base away; base qualities are absent. TCR alpha and beta CDR3 regions were amplified with the iRepertoire nested amplicon-rescue multiplex PCR (arm-PCR) platform from RNA. One-step reverse transcription and amplification used about 95-450 ng of tissue mRNA or PBMC total RNA as input. Following bead purification, Illumina adapters were added through a secondary multiplex PCR, and the libraries were then gel-purified between 200 and 400 bp. Demultiplexing relied on internal 6-nucleotide barcodes carried by the libraries. Sequencing of libraries was performed on an Illumina MiSeq with 2x220 or 2x250 nucleotide paired-end reads. In the original analysis: Paired reads were merged using FLASH 1.2.11 and aligned with BWA-MEM to the GRCh37 human genome, and TRA and TRB reads were then extracted. An IMGT-derived reference of cassette sequences and CDR3 motifs, with pseudogenes included, was used for V and J assignment. Reads were translated in three frames, and productive CDR3s were defined as those with a C...FGXG motif and no stop codons. A clonotype was defined as a unique combination of a V-J cassette pair and a CDR3 amino acid sequence. Reads were filtered by Hamming distance, thresholded by each sample's sequence error rate in mapped regions. TCRdb redid the processing of the public reads, applying fastp at Q25 and MiXCR, and retained in-frame beta chains. Identical CDR3 proteins give one entry, which carries the most common genes and DNA. These V and J calls originate from TCRdb's pipeline instead of the authors' own analysis. Within this sample are approximately 140,000 distinct CDR3 sequences, with 24% of them counted one time only. 25% to 30% of the sample is held by the ten biggest clonotypes.

Between the V and J ends, shortened by 0 bases and 2 bases respectively, the junction contains 7 bases. In the germline V gene, CDR1 corresponds to MGHRA and CDR2 to YSYEKL. The CDR3, cysteine through phenylalanine, is 14 amino acids long. Kept here is only the CDR3 DNA, which spans 42 bases and is read in frame from base 1. This entry is derived from a study of glioma-infiltrating T cells (dated by TCRdb to about 2016). In terms of the full investigation: Sequencing of TCR alpha- and beta-chain repertoires was performed on glioma tissue, on non-neoplastic brain tissue, and on matched peripheral blood mononuclear cells. To gauge divergence between tissue and blood T-cell populations, every tissue-infiltrating repertoire was compared against the peripheral blood repertoire from the same patient. Three low-grade glioma patients, fewer than 10 primary glioblastoma patients and three non-glioma patients contributing non-neoplastic brain tissue were included in the paired cohort.

The investigation overall reported the following: VJ-independent divergence between tissue and blood was below expectation in non-neoplastic patients but above expectation in all gliomas, especially low-grade gliomas. Tissue and blood shared very few CDR3 sequences, a result attributed to high CDR3 diversity and limited sampling. Small numbers underpinned the group comparisons: 8 or 9 glioblastoma patients, three low-grade glioma patients and three non-neoplastic patients.

Specimen: glioma tissue, nonneoplastic brain tissue, or PBMCs (not recorded which). The rearranged chain carries TRBV4-1 and TRBJ1-2; the D gene lacks a confident call. The source of this sequence is a human donor with low-grade glioma or glioblastoma, undergoing nonglioma brain surgery, or in good health (not recorded which). CDR3 loop: CASSQDPGNYGYTF. The DNA sequence is as follows: TGCGCCAGCAGCCAAGACCCGGGAAACTATGGCTACACCTTC.